Described below is a single T cell receptor (beta chain) sequence and its context. The antigen remains unidentified. V trimming: 1 base; J trimming: 8 bases; junction bases outside the gene matches: 10. Germline V gene lookup returns CDR1 SQVTM and CDR2 ANQGSEA. The CDR3 totals 17 residues. Then a second PCR, running about 6 to 12 cycles, was carried out with a sample-barcoded 5' primer and a J-beta primer mix. TCRdb reanalysed the 5' RACE reads using MiXCR and keeps one entry per CDR3 protein. Among roughly 700,000 distinct CDR3 sequences, approximately 25% were seen once, and the ten largest hold 9.4%. The data are from a study of blood T cells in healthy people across ages. Across the study: The template switching approach captured approximately one barcoded beta molecule for every two T cells. Whole-study findings and limits: Among T cells, TCR beta diversity per million cells dropped roughly linearly as age rose.

Drawn from each donor were about 9 milliliters of peripheral blood. These data also formed part of another study, on T cells of mothers and their children. That study adds: When the second PCR was run, its M1S primer added sample barcodes and 2-4 random nucleotides.

Material for sequencing was blood. This TCR came from a boy between 5 and 17 years old in good health. This rearrangement joins TRBV29-1 to TRBJ2-1; TRBD2 matches 14 bases. CDR3 DNA: TGCAGCGTTGAAGGGGGGACTAGCGGGAGTAATTTCTATGAGCAGTTCTTC. This gives the protein CSVEGGTSGSNFYEQFF.